These T cell receptor beta chains were read from a single sample in a study of cytomegalovirus exposure and HLA in healthy donors. Sequencing was performed with immunoSEQ multiplex PCR; in TCRdb, only in-frame clones are kept and a portion is missing. The sample has roughly 120,000 clones; around 80% are singletons. Sequencing was carried out using PBMCs. Receptors were obtained from a man aged 18 to 35 in good health and CMV-seronegative. Each CDR3 is given with its conserved first and last residue. Fields, in order: V gene, D gene, J gene, clone size, CDR3 protein, CDR3 DNA. The D gene is left open where the match is weak. The size entry is marked missing in some rows and otherwise reads once, few, many or a size class.

TRBV14,-,TRBJ2-7,-,CASSQVSGGRYEQYF,TGTGCCAGCAGCCAAGTTTCTGGGGGCCGGTACGAGCAGTACTTC
TRBV18,TRBD2,TRBJ2-5,-,CASSRLRTSGRDQETQYF,TGTGCCAGCTCTAGACTCCGGACTAGCGGGAGGGATCAAGAGACCCAGTACTTC
TRBV7-9,-,TRBJ2-7,-,CASSFRGSDRLDYEQYF,TGTGCCAGCAGCTTTCGCGGAAGCGACAGGTTGGACTACGAGCAGTACTTC
TRBV2,-,TRBJ2-1,-,CASSEQSGYNNEQFF,TGTGCCAGCAGTGAACAGTCGGGATACAACAATGAGCAGTTCTTC
TRBV10-3,-,TRBJ2-2,-,CAISESAGTGELFF,TGTGCCATCAGTGAGTCGGCAGGCACCGGGGAGCTGTTTTTT
TRBV7-2,TRBD1,TRBJ1-3,-,CASSLGTGRQNTIYF,TGTGCCAGCAGCTTAGGGACAGGGAGACAAAACACCATATATTTT
TRBV6-5,-,TRBJ1-1,-,CASRDQGLWTEAFF,TGTGCCAGCAGGGATCAGGGCCTATGGACTGAAGCTTTCTTT
TRBV10-1,TRBD1,TRBJ2-2,few,CASSATGTGSTGELFF,TGCGCCAGCAGTGCAACCGGGACAGGGTCCACCGGGGAGCTGTTTTTT
TRBV6-1,-,TRBJ1-1,-,CASSEGGPLNTEAFF,TGTGCCAGCAGTGAAGGTGGGCCATTGAACACTGAAGCTTTCTTT
TRBV29-1,-,TRBJ2-6,few,CSVEEGSPYGANVLTF,TGCAGCGTTGAAGAAGGCAGTCCCTATGGGGCCAACGTCCTGACTTTC
TRBV4-1,-,TRBJ2-2,-,CASSQGGWTDTGELFF,TGCGCCAGCAGCCAAGGTGGGTGGACAGACACCGGGGAGCTGTTTTTT
TRBV7-9,-,TRBJ2-3,few,CASSTGNGDTDTQYF,TGTGCCAGCAGCACAGGGAATGGGGACACAGATACGCAGTATTTT
TRBV4-3,TRBD1,TRBJ1-4,-,CASSQDLGQGVEKLFF,TGCGCCAGCAGCCAAGATTTAGGACAGGGGGTTGAAAAACTGTTTTTT
TRBV23-1,TRBD1,TRBJ1-2,-,CASSQSTGQGYGYTF,TGCGCCAGCAGTCAATCCACGGGACAGGGCTATGGCTACACCTTC
TRBV7-9,TRBD1,TRBJ2-2,-,CASSLGQGDVHGELFF,TGTGCCAGCAGCTTGGGGCAGGGGGATGTCCACGGGGAGCTGTTTTTT
TRBV5-4,TRBD2,TRBJ2-7,-,CASSPGTSGGFYEQYF,TGTGCCAGCAGCCCTGGGACTAGCGGGGGTTTCTACGAGCAGTACTTC
TRBV2,TRBD2,TRBJ2-1,-,CASSDTGGRNEQFF,TGTGCCAGCAGTGATACGGGAGGGAGGAATGAGCAGTTCTTC
TRBV30,TRBD2,TRBJ2-5,-,CAWTSGRVKTQYF,TGTGCCTGGACTAGCGGGAGGGTAAAGACCCAGTACTTC
TRBV6-5,TRBD2,TRBJ2-7,once,CASSYQTSGCEQYF,TGTGCCAGCAGTTACCAGACTAGCGGGTGCGAGCAGTACTTC
TRBV4-2,TRBD2,TRBJ2-1,-,CASSQEYSVSGSNEQFF,TGTGCCAGCAGCCAAGAGTATTCAGTCAGCGGGAGCAATGAGCAGTTCTTC
TRBV9,TRBD2,TRBJ2-3,-,CASSGLAGPTDTQYF,TGTGCCAGCAGCGGACTAGCGGGACCAACAGATACGCAGTATTTT
TRBV7-9,-,TRBJ1-2,-,CASSGSNYGYTF,TGTGCCAGCAGCGGGAGTAACTATGGCTACACCTTC
TRBV9,-,TRBJ2-1,-,CASSVAPPGEISYNEQFF,TGTGCCAGCAGCGTAGCCCCCCCTGGAGAGATCTCCTACAATGAGCAGTTCTTC
TRBV7-2,-,TRBJ1-4,-,CASSLVGTRGEKLFF,TGTGCCAGCAGCCTAGTGGGGACAAGGGGTGAAAAACTGTTTTTT
TRBV7-8,TRBD1,TRBJ1-5,once,CASSGRDRGSNQPQHF,TGTGCCAGCAGCGGACGGGACAGGGGGAGCAATCAGCCCCAGCATTTT
TRBV18,TRBD2,TRBJ2-3,once,CASSSAGTSGSGTQYF,TGTGCCAGCTCATCAGCCGGGACTAGCGGCTCGGGGACGCAGTATTTT
TRBV27,-,TRBJ1-1,-,CASSPPGQNTEAFF,TGTGCCAGCAGTCCCCCGGGACAGAACACTGAAGCTTTCTTT
TRBV5-1,TRBD1,TRBJ1-1,few,CASRESGTGLSTEAFF,TGCGCCAGCAGGGAATCCGGGACAGGGCTTAGCACTGAAGCTTTCTTT
TRBV18,-,TRBJ1-2,-,CASSPGGNYGYTF,TGTGCCAGCTCCCCCGGGGGGAACTATGGCTACACCTTC
TRBV4-2,-,TRBJ2-7,-,CASSQAQASEQYF,TGTGCCAGCAGCCAAGCCCAGGCGTCCGAGCAGTACTTC
TRBV7-6,TRBD2,TRBJ2-1,-,CASNLLAGGSEEQFF,TGTGCCAGCAACCTGCTAGCGGGAGGGTCGGAGGAGCAGTTCTTC
TRBV15,TRBD2,TRBJ2-3,-,CATSAGVSGTDTQYF,TGTGCCACCAGCGCGGGGGTTTCGGGCACAGATACGCAGTATTTT
TRBV9,-,TRBJ1-5,-,CASGGISNQPQHF,TGTGCCAGCGGGGGGATTAGCAATCAGCCCCAGCATTTT
TRBV10-2,-,TRBJ1-1,-,CASSESQGLSLEAFF,TGCGCCAGCAGTGAGTCCCAGGGCCTTTCGCTTGAAGCTTTCTTT
TRBV27,-,TRBJ2-1,once,CASSFQRAHNEQFF,TGTGCCAGCAGTTTCCAGCGGGCCCACAATGAGCAGTTCTTC
TRBV5-1,-,TRBJ2-3,-,CASSLPETDTQYF,TGCGCCAGCAGCTTACCAGAAACAGATACGCAGTATTTT
TRBV13,-,TRBJ2-1,medium-sized,CASSLGGSYYNEQFF,TGTGCCAGCAGCTTAGGCGGGAGTTACTACAATGAGCAGTTCTTC
TRBV7-2,TRBD2,TRBJ2-5,-,CASSTWTSSGTQYF,TGTGCCAGCAGCACGTGGACTAGTTCAGGGACCCAGTACTTC
TRBV7-7,TRBD1,TRBJ2-3,-,CASSLRGRGQGTQYF,TGTGCCAGCAGCTTAAGGGGCAGGGGGCAGGGTACGCAGTATTTT
TRBV4-1,TRBD2,TRBJ2-4,-,CASSQVAGRGAKNIQYF,TGCGCCAGCAGCCAAGTAGCGGGGCGGGGGGCCAAAAACATTCAGTACTTC
TRBV10-2,TRBD1,TRBJ1-1,-,CASSESRTGAGTEAFF,TGCGCCAGCAGTGAGTCCAGGACAGGGGCTGGCACTGAAGCTTTCTTT
TRBV18,-,TRBJ2-5,-,CASSDGIKETQYF,TGTGCCAGCTCAGACGGGATCAAAGAGACCCAGTACTTC
TRBV21-1,-,TRBJ2-5,-,CASRPDTSTETQYF,TGTGCCAGCAGACCAGATACTAGCACGGAGACCCAGTACTTC
TRBV6-1,-,TRBJ2-2,many,CASSEIGGNTGELFF,TGTGCCAGCAGTGAAATCGGGGGAAACACCGGGGAGCTGTTTTTT
TRBV9,TRBD2,TRBJ2-1,-,CASSVESILAGEDEQFF,TGTGCCAGCAGCGTAGAGAGTATACTAGCGGGAGAGGATGAGCAGTTCTTC
TRBV5-1,TRBD1,TRBJ1-1,once,CASSLRTGAGNTEAFF,TGCGCCAGCAGCTTAAGGACAGGGGCCGGGAACACTGAAGCTTTCTTT
TRBV19,-,TRBJ2-2,-,CASSESGELFF,TGTGCCAGTAGTGAGTCCGGGGAGCTGTTTTTT
TRBV7-3,TRBD2,TRBJ2-5,few,CASSLRWTSGPQYF,TGTGCCAGCAGCCTGCGCTGGACTAGCGGTCCCCAGTACTTC
TRBV6-5,TRBD1,TRBJ1-1,-,CASSWTGGTEAFF,TGTGCCAGCAGTTGGACAGGGGGCACTGAAGCTTTCTTT
TRBV5-1,TRBD2,TRBJ2-1,-,CASSRGTSNTEQFF,TGCGCCAGCAGCCGTGGGACTAGCAACACTGAGCAGTTCTTC
TRBV9,TRBD1,TRBJ1-6,-,CASSVLTGGSPLHF,TGTGCCAGCAGCGTTCTCACAGGGGGTTCACCCCTCCACTTT
TRBV9,TRBD1,TRBJ1-1,-,CASSPSMTGSTEAFF,TGTGCCAGCAGCCCGAGCATGACAGGGTCCACTGAAGCTTTCTTT
TRBV9,-,TRBJ1-4,-,CASSIEGGNEKLFF,TGTGCCAGCAGCATCGAAGGAGGGAATGAAAAACTGTTTTTT
TRBV4-2,-,TRBJ1-3,-,CASSQELGAGNGNTIYF,TGTGCCAGCAGCCAAGAGTTAGGGGCAGGGAATGGAAACACCATATATTTT
TRBV7-2,-,TRBJ1-2,once,CASSSLGRAGGYTF,TGTGCCAGCAGCTCCCTGGGTAGGGCGGGAGGCTACACCTTC
TRBV18,TRBD2,TRBJ2-7,-,CASSPRTSRTYEQYF,TGTGCCAGCTCACCGCGGACTAGCAGGACCTACGAGCAGTACTTC
TRBV9,TRBD2,TRBJ2-7,-,CASSSGTNAYGQYF,TGTGCCAGCAGCAGCGGGACTAACGCCTACGGGCAGTACTTC
TRBV7-9,-,TRBJ2-4,-,CASSLNGIAKNIQYF,TGTGCCAGCAGCTTGAACGGTATAGCCAAAAACATTCAGTACTTC
TRBV4-2,-,TRBJ1-2,-,CASSQERRRPIGYTF,TGTGCCAGCAGCCAAGAAAGGCGCAGGCCGATTGGCTACACCTTC